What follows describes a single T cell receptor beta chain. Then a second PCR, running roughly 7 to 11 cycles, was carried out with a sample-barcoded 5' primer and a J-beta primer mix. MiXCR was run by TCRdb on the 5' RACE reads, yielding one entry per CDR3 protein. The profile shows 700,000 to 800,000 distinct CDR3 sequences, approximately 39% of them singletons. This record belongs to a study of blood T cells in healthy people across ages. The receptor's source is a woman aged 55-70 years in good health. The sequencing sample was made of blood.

DNA of the CDR3: TGTGCCAGCAGTACGGCGACTAGCGGGGTGGTTAATGAGCAGTTCTTC. This encodes CASSTATSGVVNEQFF. The genes are TRBV6-5 and TRBJ2-1; TRBD2 matches 11 bases. Germline CDR1 is MNHEY and CDR2 is SVGAGI. Trimming at V came to 5 bases and at J to 7 bases, leaving 10 bases not matched to a gene. This CDR3 has 16 amino acids.